This T cell receptor (beta chain) was recorded in a study of cytomegalovirus exposure and HLA in healthy donors. At the level of the study: The 120 validation repertoires, a later analysis reported, used the same platform as the approximately 670 repertoires from the first cohort.

Germline CDR1 reads LNHDA; CDR2 reads SQIVND (reference sequence). This CDR3 has 13 amino acids. V was pared by 1 base and J by 7 bases, with 3 bases of the junction left unmatched. Assay: immunoSEQ multiplex PCR; the TCRdb copy retains only in-frame clones and omits some. The repertoire consists of about 180,000 clones, with approximately 89% occurring once and the leading ten covering 2% to 3%. This clone came up many times. This sequence joins TRBV19 and TRBJ1-1; 7 nucleotides match TRBD1. Sequencing was done on a sample of PBMCs. This sequence was found in a man aged 18 to 30 in good health and CMV-seropositive. CDR3 loop: CASSIGTGFEAFF. CDR3 DNA sequence: TGTGCCAGTAGTATAGGGACAGGCTTTGAAGCTTTCTTT.